These T cell receptor beta chains were read from a single sample in a study of early T cells in non-severe SARS-CoV-2 infection. TCRdb called the 5' RACE reads again in MiXCR, with one record for every CDR3 protein. The sample records over 35,000 distinct CDR3 sequences, around 6.1% being singletons. The sequencing used whole blood, collected at baseline. These TCRs come from an adult who was a healthcare worker with PCR-confirmed SARS-CoV-2 infection or an uninfected control (not recorded which). The CDR3 runs from the conserved cysteine through the conserved F or W. A D gene is named only where the DNA matches it firmly. Expanded clones get a size class; other rows say once, few or many, or leave the size out.

CASSQSINQPQHF	TGCGCCAGCAGCCAGAGCATCAATCAGCCCCAGCATTTT	TRBV4-3	NA	many	TRBJ1-5
CASSFGQNYGYTF	TGTGCCAGCAGTTTTGGACAGAACTATGGCTACACCTTC	TRBV6-5	NA	few	TRBJ1-2
CATSRLAGANTGELFF	TGTGCCACCAGCAGACTAGCGGGGGCGAACACCGGGGAGCTGTTTTTT	TRBV15	TRBD2	NA	TRBJ2-2
CASSLAGGPETQYF	TGTGCCAGCAGCTTAGCTGGGGGGCCAGAGACCCAGTACTTC	TRBV7-8	NA	NA	TRBJ2-5
CASSQRMTGTTNTEAFF	TGTGCCAGCAGCCAAAGAATGACCGGGACAACCAACACTGAAGCTTTCTTT	TRBV4-2	NA	many	TRBJ1-1
CASSLRPAIYQETQYF	TGTGCCAGCAGCTTAAGGCCCGCCATCTACCAAGAGACCCAGTACTTC	TRBV7-8	NA	few	TRBJ2-5
CASSFIAGRDTQYF	TGTGCCAGCAGCTTTATTGCCGGACGGGATACGCAGTATTTT	TRBV7-2	NA	many	TRBJ2-3
CASRKTGNTGELFF	TGTGCCAGCCGAAAGACTGGGAACACCGGGGAGCTGTTTTTT	TRBV5-6	NA	few	TRBJ2-2
CSAATQGNTEAFF	TGCAGTGCGGCGACACAGGGGAACACTGAAGCTTTCTTT	TRBV20-1	NA	few	TRBJ1-1
CASSPLPWVGLDSYEQYF	TGTGCCAGCAGCCCCCTCCCATGGGTGGGGCTTGACTCCTACGAGCAGTACTTC	TRBV7-2	NA	NA	TRBJ2-7
CASLNADTQYF	TGTGCATCCCTTAATGCAGATACGCAGTATTTT	TRBV28	NA	many	TRBJ2-3
CASSQDASSSDTQYF	TGTGCCAGCAGCCAAGACGCTTCCAGCTCAGATACGCAGTATTTT	TRBV3-1	NA	few	TRBJ2-3
CASSYINDSQFF	TGTGCCAGCAGTTACATTAACGACTCCCAGTTCTTC	TRBV6-2/TRBV6-3	NA	many	TRBJ2-1
CASSEWTDQETQYF	TGTGCCAGCAGTGAGTGGACAGACCAAGAGACCCAGTACTTC	TRBV25-1	NA	many	TRBJ2-5
CASSSSDRSYGYTF	TGTGCCAGCAGTTCCTCGGACAGGAGCTATGGCTACACCTTC	TRBV6-2/TRBV6-3	TRBD1	NA	TRBJ1-2
CASSDRTESSYNSPLHF	TGTGCCAGCAGTGATCGGACAGAGAGCTCCTATAATTCACCCCTCCACTTT	TRBV25-1	NA	many	TRBJ1-6
CASRLGQGSQPQHF	TGTGCCAGCAGACTTGGACAGGGGAGTCAGCCCCAGCATTTT	TRBV2	TRBD1	few	TRBJ1-5
CASSGTGDTGELFF	TGTGCCAGCAGCGGGACGGGCGACACCGGGGAGCTGTTTTTT	TRBV2	NA	many	TRBJ2-2
CASSLDMGTGNSPLHF	TGTGCCAGCAGCTTGGACATGGGGACAGGGAATTCACCCCTCCACTTT	TRBV5-5	TRBD1	few	TRBJ1-6
CASRLAGRYTEAFF	TGCGCCAGCAGACTCGCGGGCAGGTACACTGAAGCTTTCTTT	TRBV5-1	NA	many	TRBJ1-1
CASSYNSGQGTDTQYF	TGCGCCAGCAGCTACAATTCGGGACAGGGCACAGATACGCAGTATTTT	TRBV5-1	TRBD1	many	TRBJ2-3
CAIGGGIGPQETQYF	TGTGCCATCGGTGGGGGGATAGGACCCCAAGAGACCCAGTACTTC	TRBV10-3	NA	many	TRBJ2-5
CASSRTGLAGTTDTQYF	TGCGCCAGCAGCCGAACGGGACTAGCGGGTACCACAGATACGCAGTATTTT	TRBV5-1	TRBD2	many	TRBJ2-3
CASSQGKFHEQYF	TGCGCCAGCAGCCAGGGAAAGTTCCACGAGCAGTACTTC	TRBV4-3	NA	few	TRBJ2-7
CSASYTRGTSGTDTQYF	TGCAGTGCTAGTTATACCAGGGGGACTAGCGGGACGGATACGCAGTATTTT	TRBV20-1	TRBD2	many	TRBJ2-3
CASRLGGISEAFF	TGTGCCAGCAGACTGGGAGGGATTTCCGAAGCTTTCTTT	TRBV6-2/TRBV6-3	NA	NA	TRBJ1-1
CASSLSSLVTQYF	TGTGCCAGCAGCTTAAGCTCCCTGGTTACGCAGTATTTT	TRBV7-2	NA	NA	TRBJ2-3
CASSPGLRSYNEQFF	TGTGCCAGCAGTCCGGGACTGCGTTCCTACAATGAGCAGTTCTTC	TRBV6-6	NA	many	TRBJ2-1
CSARGLTGELFF	TGCAGTGCTAGGGGGCTCACCGGGGAGCTGTTTTTT	TRBV20-1	NA	many	TRBJ2-2
CASSMIGTANTEAFF	TGCGCCAGCAGCATGATAGGGACAGCGAACACTGAAGCTTTCTTT	TRBV5-1	TRBD1	NA	TRBJ1-1
CASGWRGADTQYF	TGTGCCAGCGGTTGGAGGGGGGCAGATACGCAGTATTTT	TRBV4-2	NA	many	TRBJ2-3
CASSQDLASWGRGYTF	TGTGCCAGCAGCCAAGATCTTGCAAGCTGGGGTCGGGGCTACACCTTC	TRBV3-1	NA	many	TRBJ1-2
CASGGSDSQPQHF	TGCGCCAGCGGGGGCTCAGACTCTCAGCCCCAGCATTTT	TRBV10-2	NA	many	TRBJ1-5
CSVGLLAGSTDTQYF	TGCAGCGTTGGATTACTAGCGGGGTCCACAGATACGCAGTATTTT	TRBV29-1	TRBD2	NA	TRBJ2-3
CASSPGGILQETQYF	TGTGCCAGCAGCCCGGGCGGAATCCTCCAAGAGACCCAGTACTTC	TRBV9	NA	many	TRBJ2-5
CATGGQLGTDTQYF	TGTGCCACCGGCGGACAGCTTGGCACAGATACGCAGTATTTT	TRBV24-1	NA	many	TRBJ2-3
CASSPEDRAYGYTF	TGTGCCAGCTCACCCGAGGACAGGGCCTATGGCTACACCTTC	TRBV18	TRBD1	many	TRBJ1-2
CASSLALRGYTDTQYF	TGTGCCAGCAGCTTGGCCTTGCGGGGTTACACAGATACGCAGTATTTT	TRBV5-6	NA	few	TRBJ2-3
CASSLVREGSKTQYF	TGTGCCAGCAGCTTAGTTCGGGAGGGGTCTAAGACCCAGTACTTC	TRBV11-2	TRBD2	NA	TRBJ2-5
CATSRDWVGSSNYGYTF	TGTGCCACCAGCAGAGATTGGGTTGGCAGCTCTAACTATGGCTACACCTTC	TRBV15	NA	many	TRBJ1-2
CASSRIRGGGNNSPLHF	TGCGCCAGCAGCCGGATCAGGGGAGGGGGGAATAATTCACCCCTCCACTTT	TRBV4-3	NA	NA	TRBJ1-6
CASSQGAAGYGYTF	TGCGCCAGCAGCCAAGGGGCAGCGGGCTATGGCTACACCTTC	TRBV4-1	NA	many	TRBJ1-2
CSASRRSVDEQYF	TGCAGTGCTAGTAGGCGGTCGGTCGACGAGCAGTACTTC	TRBV20-1	NA	few	TRBJ2-7
CASSQDGGQLNEKLFF	TGCGCCAGCAGCCAAGATGGGGGACAGCTTAATGAAAAACTGTTTTTT	TRBV4-3	TRBD1	few	TRBJ1-4
CAWGRTDTQYF	TGTGCCTGGGGGCGCACAGATACGCAGTATTTT	TRBV30	NA	few	TRBJ2-3
CASSPDRGGTGELFF	TGTGCCAGCAGTCCGGACAGGGGAGGCACCGGGGAGCTGTTTTTT	TRBV6-2/TRBV6-3	TRBD1	many	TRBJ2-2
CAWSTGTPAGELFF	TGTGCCTGGAGCACCGGGACCCCCGCCGGGGAGCTTTTTTTT	TRBV30	NA	NA	TRBJ2-2
CASSFGATISGNTIYF	TGTGCCAGCAGCTTTGGGGCCACGATCTCTGGAAACACCATATATTTT	TRBV7-6	NA	NA	TRBJ1-3
CSVDVGTGAGELFF	TGCAGCGTCGACGTAGGGACAGGGGCCGGGGAGCTGTTTTTT	TRBV29-1	TRBD1	few	TRBJ2-2
CASSQRDSPNTEAFF	TGCGCCAGCAGCCAACGGGACTCTCCAAACACTGAAGCTTTCTTT	TRBV4-3	NA	many	TRBJ1-1
CASSYRLDYEQYF	TGTGCCAGCAGTTACCGCCTCGACTACGAGCAGTACTTC	TRBV6-6	NA	few	TRBJ2-7
CSVVQTTSGQGTQYF	TGCAGCGTCGTACAAACGACCTCGGGACAGGGTACGCAGTATTTT	TRBV29-1	TRBD1	few	TRBJ2-3